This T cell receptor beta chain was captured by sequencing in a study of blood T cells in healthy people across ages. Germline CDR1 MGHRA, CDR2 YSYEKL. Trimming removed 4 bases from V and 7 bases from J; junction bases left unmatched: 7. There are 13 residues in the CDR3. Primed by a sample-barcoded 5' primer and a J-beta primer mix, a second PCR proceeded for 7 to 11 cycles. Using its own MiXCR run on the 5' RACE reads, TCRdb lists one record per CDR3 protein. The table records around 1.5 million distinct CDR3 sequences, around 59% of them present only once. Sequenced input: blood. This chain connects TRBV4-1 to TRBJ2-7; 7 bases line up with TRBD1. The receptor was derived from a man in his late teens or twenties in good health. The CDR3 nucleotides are TGCGCCAGCAGCCTGACAGGGAGCAATGAGCAGTACTTC. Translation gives CASSLTGSNEQYF.